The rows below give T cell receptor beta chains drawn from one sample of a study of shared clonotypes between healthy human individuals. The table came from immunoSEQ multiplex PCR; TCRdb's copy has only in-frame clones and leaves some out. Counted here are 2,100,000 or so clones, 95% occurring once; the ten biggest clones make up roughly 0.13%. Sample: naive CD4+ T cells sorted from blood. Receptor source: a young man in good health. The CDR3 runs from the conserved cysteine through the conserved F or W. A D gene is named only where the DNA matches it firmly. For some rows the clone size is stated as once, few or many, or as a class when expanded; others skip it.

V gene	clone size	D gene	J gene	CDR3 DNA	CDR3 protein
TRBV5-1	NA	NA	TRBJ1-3	TGCGCCAGCAGCTTCGAAGGGGGGTTGGACACCATATATTTT	CASSFEGGLDTIYF
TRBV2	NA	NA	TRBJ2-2	TGTGCCAGCAGTCTGGATGGTGCCGGGGAGCTGTTTTTT	CASSLDGAGELFF
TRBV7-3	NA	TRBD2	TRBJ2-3	TGTGCCAGCAGCTTAGGGGACTACTCCACAGATACGCAGTATTTT	CASSLGDYSTDTQYF
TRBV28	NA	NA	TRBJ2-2	TGTGCCAGCAGTCCGGGCACCGGGGAGCTGTTTTTT	CASSPGTGELFF
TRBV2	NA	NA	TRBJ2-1	TGTGCCAGCAAGGAACTAAATGAGCAGTTCTTC	CASKELNEQFF
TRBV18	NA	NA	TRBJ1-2	TGTGCCAGCTCACCACCGAATGAGGGTGGCTACACCTTC	CASSPPNEGGYTF
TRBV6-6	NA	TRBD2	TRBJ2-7	TGTGCCAGCAGTTACTCGACACTAGCGGGGTACGAGCAGTACTTC	CASSYSTLAGYEQYF
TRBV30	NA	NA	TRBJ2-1	TGTGCCTGGAGTGTGGGGACCGGGCTCTACAATGAGCAGTTCTTC	CAWSVGTGLYNEQFF
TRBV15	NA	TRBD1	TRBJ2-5	TGTGCCACCAGCTTGGGACAGGGGGCTGAAGAGACCCAGTACTTC	CATSLGQGAEETQYF
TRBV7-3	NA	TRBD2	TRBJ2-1	TGTGCCAGCAGCCTACCGACTAGCGGGGGGTTCTCCTACAATGAGCAGTTCTTC	CASSLPTSGGFSYNEQFF
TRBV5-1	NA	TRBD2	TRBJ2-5	TGCGCCAGCAGCTTGCAGGGAGGGGCAGAGACCCAGTACTTC	CASSLQGGAETQYF
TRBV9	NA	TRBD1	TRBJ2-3	TGTGCCAGCAGCGTAGCGACAGGGGGCAGGGCAGATACGCAGTATTTT	CASSVATGGRADTQYF
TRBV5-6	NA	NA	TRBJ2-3	TGTGCCAGCAGCTTGGGGGGCTGGACCAGCACAGATACGCAGTATTTT	CASSLGGWTSTDTQYF
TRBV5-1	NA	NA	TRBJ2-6	TGCGCCAGCCAACCCCTCAGCTCTGGGGCCAACGTCCTGACTTTC	CASQPLSSGANVLTF
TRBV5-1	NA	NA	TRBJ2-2	TGCGCCAGCAGCTTGGGAGGGGAAGTCGGGGAGCTGTTTTTT	CASSLGGEVGELFF
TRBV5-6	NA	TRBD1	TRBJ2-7	TGTGCCAGCAGCTTGCCGGGACAGGGACGCGAGCAGTACTTC	CASSLPGQGREQYF
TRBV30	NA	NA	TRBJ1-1	TGTGCCTGGAGTGAGTCGAACACTGAAGCTTTCTTT	CAWSESNTEAFF
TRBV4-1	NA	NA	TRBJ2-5	TGCGCCAGCAGCCAAGAGTCCTTGCAAGAGACCCAGTACTTC	CASSQESLQETQYF
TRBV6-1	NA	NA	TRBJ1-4	TGTGCCAGCAGTGAAGCGGGGACCGGGGAAAAACTGTTTTTT	CASSEAGTGEKLFF
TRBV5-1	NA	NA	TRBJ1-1	TGCGCCAGCAGCTTGGCCTGGGGCAAGGAAGCTTTCTTT	CASSLAWGKEAFF
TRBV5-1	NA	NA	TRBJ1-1	TGCGCCAGCAGCCTAAGGGGGATGAACACTGAAGCTTTCTTT	CASSLRGMNTEAFF
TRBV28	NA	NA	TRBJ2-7	TGTGCCACCCGGGACAACACCCTTCAGCAGTACTTC	CATRDNTLQQYF
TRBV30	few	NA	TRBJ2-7	TGTGCCTGGAGTGCGCCAGGGGTTAGCGAGCAGTACTTC	CAWSAPGVSEQYF
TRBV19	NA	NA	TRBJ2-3	TGTGCCAGTAGTATAGCCGGAACCCCTTTGCGTGCAGATACGCAGTATTTT	CASSIAGTPLRADTQYF
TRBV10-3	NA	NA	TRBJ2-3	TGTGCCACCAGGGTCGGGACAGATACGCAGTATTTT	CATRVGTDTQYF
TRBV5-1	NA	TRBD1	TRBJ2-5	TGCGCCAGCAGCTACGGACAGGGAGAGACCCAGTACTTC	CASSYGQGETQYF
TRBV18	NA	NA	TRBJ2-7	TGTGCCAGCTCACCAGGAGACTACTACGAGCAGTACTTC	CASSPGDYYEQYF
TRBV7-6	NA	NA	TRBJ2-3	TGTGCCAGCAGCCCCTTGGGGGTTGGCACAGATACGCAGTATTTT	CASSPLGVGTDTQYF
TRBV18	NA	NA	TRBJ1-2	TGTGCCAGCTCACCAAGCAATGGCTACACCTTC	CASSPSNGYTF
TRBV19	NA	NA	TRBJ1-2	TGTGCCAGTAGTAAAAGGGTTAACTATGGCTACACCTTC	CASSKRVNYGYTF
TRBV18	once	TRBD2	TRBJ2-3	TGTGCCAGCTCACAGCTGGGACTAGCGACGGGTACAGATACGCAGTATTTT	CASSQLGLATGTDTQYF
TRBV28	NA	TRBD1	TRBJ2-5	TGTGCCAGCAGTTTAGGGGGGGCCGGGACAGGGAGGCAAGAGACCCAGTACTTC	CASSLGGAGTGRQETQYF
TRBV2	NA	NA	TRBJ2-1	TGTGCCAGCAGACGGGACCACAATGAGCAGTTCTTC	CASRRDHNEQFF
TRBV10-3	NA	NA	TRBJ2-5	TGTGCCATCAGTGAGTACAGTCAAGAGACCCAGTACTTC	CAISEYSQETQYF
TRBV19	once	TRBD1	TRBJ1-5	TGTGCCAGTAGTGCGGGACAGGGGAATCAGCCCCAGCATTTT	CASSAGQGNQPQHF
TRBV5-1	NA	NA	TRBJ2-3	TGCGCCAGCAGCCATACAGATAGAACAGATACGCAGTATTTT	CASSHTDRTDTQYF
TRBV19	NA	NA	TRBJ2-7	TGTGCCAGTAGAGGGCAAGGCCCGGGGCCCTCCTACGAGCAGTACTTC	CASRGQGPGPSYEQYF
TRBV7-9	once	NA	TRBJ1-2	TGTGCCAGCAGCCCTGGGGGGGGCCTCAGAGGCTACACCTTC	CASSPGGGLRGYTF
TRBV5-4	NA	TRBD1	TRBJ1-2	TGTGCCAGCAGCCCTGGACAGGCAACAACCTATGGCTACACCTTC	CASSPGQATTYGYTF